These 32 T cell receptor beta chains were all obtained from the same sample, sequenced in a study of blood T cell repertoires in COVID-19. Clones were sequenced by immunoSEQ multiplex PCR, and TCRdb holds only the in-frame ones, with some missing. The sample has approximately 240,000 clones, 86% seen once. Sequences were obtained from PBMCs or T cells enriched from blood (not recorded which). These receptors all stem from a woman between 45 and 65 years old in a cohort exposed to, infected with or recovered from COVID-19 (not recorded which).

The CDR3 sequence: CASSPGGQGYEKLFF. The CDR3 DNA reads TGTGCCAGCAGCCCCGGGGGGCAGGGTTATGAAAAACTGTTTTTT. V usage is TRBV9 and J usage is TRBJ1-4, with D perhaps matching TRBD1 (6 bases). The CDR3 has 15 amino acids. The V end lost 4 bases, the J end lost 6 bases, and 16 bases lay between the germline ends. The V gene's germline CDR1 is SGDLS and CDR2 YYNGEE. The entire variable domain, with the rest obtained from reference TRBV9 and TRBJ1-4, is as follows: DSGVTQTPKHLITATGQRVTLRCSPRSGDLSVYWYQQSLDQGLQFLIQYYNGEERAKGNILERFSAQQFPDLHSELNLSSLELGDSALYFCASSPGGQGYEKLFFGSGTQLSVL.

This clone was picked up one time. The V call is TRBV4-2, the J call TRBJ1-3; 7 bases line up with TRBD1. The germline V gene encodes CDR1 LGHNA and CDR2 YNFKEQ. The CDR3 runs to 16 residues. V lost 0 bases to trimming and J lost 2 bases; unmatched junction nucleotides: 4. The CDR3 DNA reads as TGTGCCAGCAGCCAAGACCTACAGGGGACTGGAAACACCATATATTTT. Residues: CASSQDLQGTGNTIYF.

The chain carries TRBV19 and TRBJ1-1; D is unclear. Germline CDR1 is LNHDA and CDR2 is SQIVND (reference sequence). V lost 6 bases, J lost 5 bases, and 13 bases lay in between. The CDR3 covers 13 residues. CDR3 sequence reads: CASRARGGTEAFF. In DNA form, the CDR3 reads TGTGCCAGTAGGGCCCGGGGAGGAACTGAAGCTTTCTTT.

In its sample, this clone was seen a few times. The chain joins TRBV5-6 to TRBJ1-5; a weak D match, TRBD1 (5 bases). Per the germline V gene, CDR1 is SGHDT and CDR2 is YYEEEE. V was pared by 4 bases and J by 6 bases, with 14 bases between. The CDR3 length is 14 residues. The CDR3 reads CASSPWGGGQPQHF. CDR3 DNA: TGTGCCAGCAGCCCTTGGGGCGGGGGTCAGCCCCAGCATTTT.

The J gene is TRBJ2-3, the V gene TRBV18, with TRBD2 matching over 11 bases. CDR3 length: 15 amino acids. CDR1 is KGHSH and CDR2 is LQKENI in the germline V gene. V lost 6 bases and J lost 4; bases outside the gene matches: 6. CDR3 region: CASSHRLAGPDTQYF. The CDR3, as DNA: TGTGCCAGCTCCCACAGACTAGCGGGGCCAGATACGCAGTATTTT. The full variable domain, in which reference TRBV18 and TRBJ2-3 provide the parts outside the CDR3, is NAGVMQNPRHLVRRRGQEARLRCSPMKGHSHVYWYRQLPEEGLKFMVYLQKENIIDESGMPKERFSAEFPKEGPSILRIQQVVRGDSAAYFCASSHRLAGPDTQYFGPGTRLTVL.

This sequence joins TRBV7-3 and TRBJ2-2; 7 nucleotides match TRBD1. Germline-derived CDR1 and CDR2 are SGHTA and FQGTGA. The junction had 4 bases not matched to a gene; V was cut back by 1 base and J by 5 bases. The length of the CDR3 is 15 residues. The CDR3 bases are TGTGCCAGCAGCTTAATAGGGGGCAGGACCGGGGAGCTGTTTTTT. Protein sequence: CASSLIGGRTGELFF.

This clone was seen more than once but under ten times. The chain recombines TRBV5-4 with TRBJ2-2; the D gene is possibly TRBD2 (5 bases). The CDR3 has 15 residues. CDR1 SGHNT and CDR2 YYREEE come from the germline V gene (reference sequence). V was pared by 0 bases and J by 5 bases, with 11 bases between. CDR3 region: CASSLVGSVTGELFF. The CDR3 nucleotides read TGTGCCAGCAGCTTGGTGGGGAGTGTTACCGGGGAGCTGTTTTTT.

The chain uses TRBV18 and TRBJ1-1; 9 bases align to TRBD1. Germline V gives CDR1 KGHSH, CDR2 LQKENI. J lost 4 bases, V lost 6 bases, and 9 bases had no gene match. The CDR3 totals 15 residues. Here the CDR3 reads CASSPRTGEVTEAFF. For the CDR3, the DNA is TGTGCCAGCTCCCCCCGGACAGGGGAAGTCACTGAAGCTTTCTTT.

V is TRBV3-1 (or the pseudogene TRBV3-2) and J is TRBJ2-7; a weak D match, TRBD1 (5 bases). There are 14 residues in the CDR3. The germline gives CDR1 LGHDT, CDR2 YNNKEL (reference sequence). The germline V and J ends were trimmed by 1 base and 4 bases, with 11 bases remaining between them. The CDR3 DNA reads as TGTGCCAGCAGCCAAGCCAGGGATAGTTACGAGCAGTACTTC. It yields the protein CASSQARDSYEQYF.

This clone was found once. This CDR3 is CASSPTGDPSYGYTF. For the CDR3, the DNA is TGTGCCAGCAGCCCGACAGGGGACCCGAGTTATGGCTACACCTTC. This chain links TRBV7-2 with TRBJ1-2; TRBD1 matches at 8 bases. V dropped 5 bases and J dropped 5; count of bases not matched to a gene: 10. The germline CDR1 and CDR2 sequences are SGHTA and FQGNSA. There are 15 residues in the CDR3.

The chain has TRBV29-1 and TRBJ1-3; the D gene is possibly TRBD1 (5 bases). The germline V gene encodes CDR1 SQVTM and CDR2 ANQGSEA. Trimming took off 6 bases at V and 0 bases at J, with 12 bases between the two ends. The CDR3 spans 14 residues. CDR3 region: CSVSRDSSGNTIYF. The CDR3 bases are TGCAGCGTCTCGCGAGACAGCTCTGGAAACACCATATATTTT.

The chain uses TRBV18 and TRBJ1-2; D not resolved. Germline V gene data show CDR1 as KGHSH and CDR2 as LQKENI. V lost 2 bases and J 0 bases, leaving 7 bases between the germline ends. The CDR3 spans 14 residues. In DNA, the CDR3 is TGTGCCAGCTCACCAGAGTTAGCTAACTATGGCTACACCTTC. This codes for CASSPELANYGYTF.

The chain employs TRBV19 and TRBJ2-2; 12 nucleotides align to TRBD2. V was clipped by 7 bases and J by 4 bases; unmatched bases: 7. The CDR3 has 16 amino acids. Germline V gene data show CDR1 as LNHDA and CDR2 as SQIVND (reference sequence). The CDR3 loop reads CASTLAGGLGTGELFF. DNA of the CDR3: TGTGCCAGTACTCTAGCGGGGGGGCTGGGCACCGGGGAGCTGTTTTTT.

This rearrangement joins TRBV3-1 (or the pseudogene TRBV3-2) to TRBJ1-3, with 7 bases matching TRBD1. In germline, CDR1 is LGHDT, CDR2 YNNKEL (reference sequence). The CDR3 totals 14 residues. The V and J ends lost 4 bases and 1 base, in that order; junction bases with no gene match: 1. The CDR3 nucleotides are TGTGCCAGCAGCCTGACAGGGTCTGGAAACACCATATATTTT. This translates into CASSLTGSGNTIYF.

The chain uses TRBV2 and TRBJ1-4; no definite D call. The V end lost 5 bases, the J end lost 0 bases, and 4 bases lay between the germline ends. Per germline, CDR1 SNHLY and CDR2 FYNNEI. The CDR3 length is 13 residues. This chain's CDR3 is CASSYTTNEKLFF. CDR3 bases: TGTGCCAGCAGTTATACAACTAATGAAAAACTGTTTTTT.

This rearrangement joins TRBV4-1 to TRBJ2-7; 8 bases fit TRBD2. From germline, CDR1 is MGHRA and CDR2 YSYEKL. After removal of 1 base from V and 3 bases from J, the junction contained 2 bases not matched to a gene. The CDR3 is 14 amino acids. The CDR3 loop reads CASSQAAGGYEQYF. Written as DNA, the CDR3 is TGCGCCAGCAGCCAAGCGGCGGGGGGCTACGAGCAGTACTTC.

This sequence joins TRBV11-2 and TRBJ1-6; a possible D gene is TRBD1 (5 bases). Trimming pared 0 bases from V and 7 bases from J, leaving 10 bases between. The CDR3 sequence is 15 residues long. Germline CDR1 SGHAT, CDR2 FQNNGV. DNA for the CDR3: TGTGCCAGCAGCTTAGAGGGACTGCCCAATTCACCCCTCCACTTT. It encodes CASSLEGLPNSPLHF.

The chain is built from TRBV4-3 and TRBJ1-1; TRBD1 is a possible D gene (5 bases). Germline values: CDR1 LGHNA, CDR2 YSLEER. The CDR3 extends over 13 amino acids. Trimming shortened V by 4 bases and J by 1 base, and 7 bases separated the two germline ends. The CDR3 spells CASSLDRNTEAFF. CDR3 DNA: TGCGCCAGCAGCCTTGACAGGAACACTGAAGCTTTCTTT.

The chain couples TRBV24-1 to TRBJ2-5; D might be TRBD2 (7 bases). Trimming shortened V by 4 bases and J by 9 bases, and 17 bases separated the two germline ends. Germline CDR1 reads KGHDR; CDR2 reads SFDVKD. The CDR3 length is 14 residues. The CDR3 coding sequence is TGTGCCACCAGTGACTCCACAGGGAGGGTGGCCCAGTACTTC. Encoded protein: CATSDSTGRVAQYF.

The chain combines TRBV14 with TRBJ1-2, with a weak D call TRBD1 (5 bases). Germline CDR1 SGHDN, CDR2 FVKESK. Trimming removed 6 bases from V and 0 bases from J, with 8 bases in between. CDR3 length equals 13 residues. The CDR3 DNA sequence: TGTGCCAGCAGTCGACAGACTAACTATGGCTACACCTTC. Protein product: CASSRQTNYGYTF.

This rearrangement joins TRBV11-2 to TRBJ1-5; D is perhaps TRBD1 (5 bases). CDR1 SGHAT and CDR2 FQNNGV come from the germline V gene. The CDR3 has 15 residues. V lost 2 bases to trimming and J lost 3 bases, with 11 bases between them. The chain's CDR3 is CASSLSRQINQPQHF. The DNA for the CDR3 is TGTGCCAGCAGCTTAAGTCGACAGATCAATCAGCCCCAGCATTTT.

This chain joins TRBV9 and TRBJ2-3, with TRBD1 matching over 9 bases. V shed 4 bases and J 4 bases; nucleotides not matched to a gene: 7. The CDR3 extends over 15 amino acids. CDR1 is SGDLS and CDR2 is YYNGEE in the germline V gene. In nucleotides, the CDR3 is TGTGCCAGCAGCCCACCGGGACAGGGCTCAGATACGCAGTATTTT. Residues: CASSPPGQGSDTQYF.

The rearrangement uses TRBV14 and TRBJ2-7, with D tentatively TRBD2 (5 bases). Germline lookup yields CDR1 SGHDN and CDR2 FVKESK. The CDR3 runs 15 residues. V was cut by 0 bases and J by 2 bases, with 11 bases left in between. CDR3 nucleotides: TGTGCCAGCAGCCAAGATCTGACGCGGGCCTACGAGCAGTACTTC. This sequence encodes CASSQDLTRAYEQYF.

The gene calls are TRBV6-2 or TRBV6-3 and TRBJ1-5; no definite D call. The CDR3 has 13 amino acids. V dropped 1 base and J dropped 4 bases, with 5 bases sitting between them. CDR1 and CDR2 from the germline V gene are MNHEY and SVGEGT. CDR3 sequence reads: CASSYWANQPQHF. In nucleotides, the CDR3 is TGTGCCAGCAGTTACTGGGCGAATCAGCCCCAGCATTTT.

The CDR3 DNA follows: TGTGCCAGCAGCGGGGACAGTGATCAGCCCCAGCATTTT. It is translated as CASSGDSDQPQHF. The chain has TRBV7-2 and TRBJ1-5; TRBD1 matches at 7 bases. Germline lookup yields CDR1 SGHTA and CDR2 FQGNSA. The CDR3 has 13 amino acids. V was clipped by 5 bases and J by 5 bases; unmatched bases: 3.

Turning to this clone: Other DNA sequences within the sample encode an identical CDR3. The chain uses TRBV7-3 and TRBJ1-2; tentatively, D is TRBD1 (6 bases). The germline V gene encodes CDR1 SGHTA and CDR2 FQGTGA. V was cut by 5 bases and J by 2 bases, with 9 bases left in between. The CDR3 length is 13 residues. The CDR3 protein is CASSPDRNYGYTF. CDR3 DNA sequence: TGTGCCAGCAGCCCGGACAGAAACTATGGCTACACCTTC. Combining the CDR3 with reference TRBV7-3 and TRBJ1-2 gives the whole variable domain GAGVSQTPSNKVTEKGKYVELRCDPISGHTALYWYRQSLGQGPEFLIYFQGTGAADDSGLPNDRFFAVRPEGSVSTLKIQRTERGDSAVYLCASSPDRNYGYTFGSGTRLTVV.

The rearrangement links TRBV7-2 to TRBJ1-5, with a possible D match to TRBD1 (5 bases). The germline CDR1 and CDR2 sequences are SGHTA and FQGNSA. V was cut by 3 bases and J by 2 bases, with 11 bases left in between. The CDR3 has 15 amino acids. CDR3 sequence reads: CASSLGGVRNQPQHF. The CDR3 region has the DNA TGTGCCAGCAGCTTGGGGGGGGTTCGCAATCAGCCCCAGCATTTT. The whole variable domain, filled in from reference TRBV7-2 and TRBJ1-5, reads GAGVSQSPSNKVTEKGKDVELRCDPISGHTALYWYRQSLGQGLEFLIYFQGNSAPDKSGLPSDRFSAERTGGSVSTLTIQRTQQEDSAVYLCASSLGGVRNQPQHFGDGTRLSIL.

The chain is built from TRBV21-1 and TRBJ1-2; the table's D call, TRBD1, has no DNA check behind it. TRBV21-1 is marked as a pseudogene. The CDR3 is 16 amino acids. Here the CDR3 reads CASSNQGPERNYGYTF. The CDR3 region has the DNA TGTGCCAGCAGCAATCAGGGGCCCGAACGTAACTATGGCTACACCTTC.

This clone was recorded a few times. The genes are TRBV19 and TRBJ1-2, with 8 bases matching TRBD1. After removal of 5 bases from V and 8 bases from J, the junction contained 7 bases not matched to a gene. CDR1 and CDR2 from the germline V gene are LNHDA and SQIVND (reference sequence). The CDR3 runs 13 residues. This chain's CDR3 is CASSVTGGIGYTF. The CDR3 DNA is TGTGCCAGTAGTGTTACAGGGGGTATCGGCTACACCTTC.

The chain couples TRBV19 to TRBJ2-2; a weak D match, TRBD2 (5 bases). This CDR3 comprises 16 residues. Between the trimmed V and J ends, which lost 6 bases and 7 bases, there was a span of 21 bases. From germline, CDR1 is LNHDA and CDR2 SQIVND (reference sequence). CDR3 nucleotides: TGTGCCAGTAGAGACTATGGCGCTACCGATTTCGGGGAGCTGTTTTTT. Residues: CASRDYGATDFGELFF.

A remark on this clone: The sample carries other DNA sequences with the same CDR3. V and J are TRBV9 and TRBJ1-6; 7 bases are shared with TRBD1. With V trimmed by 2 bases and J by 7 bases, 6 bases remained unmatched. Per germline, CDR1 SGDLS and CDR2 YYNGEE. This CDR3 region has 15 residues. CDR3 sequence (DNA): TGTGCCAGCAGCGTTGACAGGGCCGGCAATTCACCCCTCCACTTT. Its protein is CASSVDRAGNSPLHF.

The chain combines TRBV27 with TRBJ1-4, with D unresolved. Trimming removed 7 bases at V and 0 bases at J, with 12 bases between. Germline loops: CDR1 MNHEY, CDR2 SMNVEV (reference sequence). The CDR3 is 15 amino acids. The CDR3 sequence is CASMSADATNEKLFF. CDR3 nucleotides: TGTGCCAGCATGAGCGCGGATGCAACTAATGAAAAACTGTTTTTT.